This T cell receptor beta chain is from a study of naive and memory T cell subsets. Overall study results and limits: Over 85% of naive TCR sequences appeared only once, unlike memory subsets.

The beta constant-region primer was an equimolar mix of two oligonucleotides covering TRBC1 and TRBC2. Nested alpha and beta constant-region primers with the SP2 primer drove four PCR rounds on ligated cDNA. TCRdb used MiXCR to reprocess the UMI-ligation and nested PCR reads, holding one entry per CDR3 protein. Of 80,000 or so distinct CDR3 sequences in the sample, 9% are singletons; the top ten hold 1.2%. Four subsets defined by CD45RA and CD27 were sorted after CD3, CD4, CD8 and live/dead staining. This clonotype has a handful of counts. Its antigen is still unknown. This CDR3 comprises 17 residues. J was trimmed by 1 base and V by 5 bases; bases with no gene match: 7.

The clonotype originates from a human donor in good health. The sample consisted of naive CD8+ T cells from blood. The rearrangement links TRBV12-3 or TRBV12-4 to TRBJ2-7; TRBD2 matches 14 bases. The CDR3 nucleotides are TGTGCCAGCAGTAGGGGACTAGCGGGAGCACCGTCCTACGAGCAGTACTTC. Translated: CASSRGLAGAPSYEQYF.